These T cell receptor beta chains were read from a single sample in a study of blood T cell repertoires in COVID-19. Assay: immunoSEQ multiplex PCR; the TCRdb copy retains only in-frame clones and omits some. The data show 270,000 or so clones, around nine tenths seen once. Sequences were obtained from peripheral blood. All receptors come from a man aged 40-49 years with active or convalescent COVID-19. CDR3s include the opening cysteine and the closing phenylalanine or tryptophan. A D gene is named only where the DNA matches it firmly. Rows give clone size only sometimes, using once, few, many, or a class for an expanded clone.

V gene: TRBV29-1
clone size: NA
D gene: TRBD1
J gene: TRBJ2-7
CDR3 length: 13
CDR3 protein: CSAAGQGGYEQYF
CDR3 DNA: TGCAGCGCGGCGGGACAGGGGGGCTACGAGCAGTACTTC

V gene: TRBV6-2/TRBV6-3
clone size: once
D gene: NA
J gene: TRBJ2-5
CDR3 length: 15
CDR3 protein: CASSPLWGDQETQYF
CDR3 DNA: TGTGCCAGCAGCCCCCTATGGGGGGATCAAGAGACCCAGTACTTC

V gene: TRBV7-6
clone size: NA
D gene: NA
J gene: TRBJ2-2
CDR3 length: 15
CDR3 protein: CASSLGGRSTGELFF
CDR3 DNA: TGTGCCAGCAGCTTGGGTGGTCGGAGCACCGGGGAGCTGTTTTTT

V gene: TRBV10-1
clone size: NA
D gene: NA
J gene: TRBJ2-1
CDR3 length: 16
CDR3 protein: CASSDQHRDGWDEQFF
CDR3 DNA: TGCGCCAGCAGTGACCAACACAGGGACGGGTGGGATGAGCAGTTCTTC

V gene: TRBV29-1
clone size: NA
D gene: NA
J gene: TRBJ2-7
CDR3 length: 13
CDR3 protein: CSVAAGVCYEQYF
CDR3 DNA: TGCAGCGTCGCCGCAGGGGTCTGCTACGAGCAGTACTTC

V gene: TRBV5-1
clone size: NA
D gene: NA
J gene: TRBJ1-1
CDR3 length: 16
CDR3 protein: CASSLGWAEADTEAFF
CDR3 DNA: TGCGCCAGCAGCTTGGGGTGGGCGGAGGCGGACACTGAAGCTTTCTTT

V gene: TRBV24-1
clone size: NA
D gene: TRBD1
J gene: TRBJ2-1
CDR3 length: 16
CDR3 protein: CATSEFGTGWVYEQFF
CDR3 DNA: TGTGCCACCAGTGAGTTCGGGACAGGGTGGGTGTATGAGCAGTTCTTC

V gene: TRBV6-6
clone size: NA
D gene: TRBD1
J gene: TRBJ1-2
CDR3 length: 13
CDR3 protein: CASSTGTGNGYTF
CDR3 DNA: TGTGCCAGCAGTACCGGGACAGGGAATGGCTACACCTTC

V gene: TRBV6-5
clone size: NA
D gene: NA
J gene: TRBJ1-5
CDR3 length: 15
CDR3 protein: CASSHYRDSNQPQHF
CDR3 DNA: TGTGCCAGCAGTCACTACAGGGACAGCAATCAGCCCCAGCATTTT

V gene: TRBV19
clone size: NA
D gene: NA
J gene: TRBJ2-5
CDR3 length: 15
CDR3 protein: CASSSSASGGETQYF
CDR3 DNA: TGTGCCAGTAGTAGCTCGGCCTCAGGAGGAGAGACCCAGTACTTC

V gene: TRBV5-6
clone size: few
D gene: NA
J gene: TRBJ1-2
CDR3 length: 14
CDR3 protein: CASSLGGGPYGYTF
CDR3 DNA: TGTGCCAGCAGCTTGGGAGGGGGTCCGTATGGCTACACCTTC

V gene: TRBV5-1
clone size: NA
D gene: NA
J gene: TRBJ2-2
CDR3 length: 14
CDR3 protein: CASSLGTGSLELFF
CDR3 DNA: TGCGCCAGCAGCTTGGGCACAGGGTCTTTGGAGCTGTTTTTT

V gene: TRBV11-3
clone size: NA
D gene: NA
J gene: TRBJ2-2
CDR3 length: 13
CDR3 protein: CASRFGSAGELFF
CDR3 DNA: TGTGCCAGCAGATTCGGGTCGGCCGGGGAGCTGTTTTTT

V gene: TRBV6-2/TRBV6-3
clone size: NA
D gene: TRBD2
J gene: TRBJ2-2
CDR3 length: 16
CDR3 protein: CASSYRLAGGAGELFF
CDR3 DNA: TGTGCCAGCAGTTACAGACTAGCGGGAGGGGCCGGGGAGCTGTTTTTT

V gene: TRBV4-1
clone size: NA
D gene: NA
J gene: TRBJ2-5
CDR3 length: 14
CDR3 protein: CASSQGSLAETQYF
CDR3 DNA: TGCGCCAGCAGCCAAGGGAGCCTAGCGGAGACCCAGTACTTC

V gene: TRBV4-1
clone size: few
D gene: TRBD2
J gene: TRBJ2-7
CDR3 length: 14
CDR3 protein: CASSQGTSGTEQYF
CDR3 DNA: TGCGCCAGCAGCCAAGGGACTAGCGGGACCGAGCAGTACTTC

V gene: TRBV30
clone size: once
D gene: NA
J gene: TRBJ2-3
CDR3 length: 11
CDR3 protein: CAWSLADTQYF
CDR3 DNA: TGTGCCTGGAGTTTAGCAGATACGCAGTATTTT

V gene: TRBV7-9
clone size: few
D gene: TRBD1
J gene: TRBJ2-2
CDR3 length: 16
CDR3 protein: CASTAGTGAGTGELFF
CDR3 DNA: TGTGCCAGCACCGCCGGGACAGGGGCGGGCACCGGGGAGCTGTTTTTT

V gene: TRBV21-1
clone size: NA
D gene: NA
J gene: TRBJ2-1
CDR3 length: 15
CDR3 protein: CASSRGPAVYNEQFF
CDR3 DNA: TGTGCCAGCAGCAGGGGGCCCGCAGTTTACAATGAGCAGTTCTTC

V gene: TRBV10-2
clone size: NA
D gene: NA
J gene: TRBJ2-5
CDR3 length: 11
CDR3 protein: CASSQGETQYF
CDR3 DNA: TGCGCCAGCAGCCAGGGGGAGACCCAGTACTTC

V gene: TRBV9
clone size: NA
D gene: TRBD1
J gene: TRBJ2-3
CDR3 length: 17
CDR3 protein: CASSVTGQGARGDTQYF
CDR3 DNA: TGTGCCAGCAGCGTTACCGGACAGGGGGCGCGTGGAGATACGCAGTATTTT

V gene: TRBV3-1/TRBV3-2
clone size: once
D gene: TRBD1
J gene: TRBJ2-3
CDR3 length: 15
CDR3 protein: CASSRRTGSTDTQYF
CDR3 DNA: TGTGCCAGCAGCCGCAGGACAGGGTCGACAGATACGCAGTATTTT

V gene: TRBV6-5
clone size: NA
D gene: NA
J gene: TRBJ1-5
CDR3 length: 15
CDR3 protein: CASSMGGNINQPQHF
CDR3 DNA: TGTGCCAGCTCTATGGGAGGGAACATCAATCAGCCCCAGCATTTT

V gene: TRBV3-1/TRBV3-2
clone size: NA
D gene: TRBD2
J gene: TRBJ2-3
CDR3 length: 14
CDR3 protein: CASSRSGSFGTQYF
CDR3 DNA: TGTGCCAGCAGCCGCAGCGGGAGTTTCGGTACGCAGTATTTT

V gene: TRBV5-6
clone size: NA
D gene: NA
J gene: TRBJ2-6
CDR3 length: 15
CDR3 protein: CASSFKGTGANVLTF
CDR3 DNA: TGTGCCAGCAGCTTTAAGGGGACTGGGGCCAACGTCCTGACTTTC